This T cell receptor beta chain emerged from a study of blood T cells in healthy people across ages. This clonotype was seen a single time. Its antigen is unidentified. This CDR3 region has 14 residues. The V and J ends lost 4 bases and 5 bases respectively, with 11 bases between them. Study-wide points: Both higher diversity and more naive CD4+ cells marked long-lived donors when set against aged donors.

Combining a sample-barcoded 5' primer with a J-beta primer mix, a second PCR ran for about 7 to 12 cycles. A 12-random-nucleotide template-switch adaptor tagged each cDNA molecule. TCRdb re-derived calls from the 5' RACE reads in MiXCR, one entry per CDR3 protein. The sample holds 800,000 or so distinct CDR3 sequences; 55% to 65% are singletons and the top ten take about 27%. This receptor was taken from a man aged 25-45 years in good health. The material sequenced was blood. The chain combines TRBV12-3 or TRBV12-4 with TRBJ1-4; D call uncertain. The DNA for the CDR3 is TGTGCCAGCAGTTCCCCTTCCGAAAATGAAAAACTGTTTTTT. It specifies CASSSPSENEKLFF.